What follows is one T cell receptor beta chain and its context. This sample is part of a study of blood T cell repertoires in COVID-19. Across the whole study: Samples taken during acute and convalescent COVID-19 were collected in the United States, Italy and Spain.

Original methodology: Estimates of nucleated cell counts were drawn from the amplification of reference gene primers. Data came from immunoSEQ multiplex PCR; TCRdb stores just in-frame clones and leaves some out. For V, J and clone size, that table is used; D and trimming come from the DNA. The repertoire includes 45,000 to 65,000 clones, roughly 80% of them detected once, and roughly 4.8% sits in the top ten. CDR3 length: 15 amino acids. V was pared by 6 bases and J by 4 bases, with 10 bases of the junction left unmatched. CDR1 and CDR2 from the germline V gene are LGHDT and YNNKEL (reference sequence).

This TCR was recovered from a woman aged 55-75 years with acute or convalescent COVID-19. The gene calls are TRBV3-1 (or the pseudogene TRBV3-2) and TRBJ1-2; TRBD1 aligns across 8 bases. Material: peripheral blood. The CDR3 protein is CASSKRRGQAYGYTF. The CDR3 nucleotides are TGTGCCAGCAGTAAACGTAGGGGACAGGCCTATGGCTACACCTTC.